This entry lists 5 T cell receptor beta chains sequenced from one sample in a study of T cell responses to AZD1222 COVID-19 vaccine. Produced via immunoSEQ multiplex PCR; TCRdb's table is partial and in-frame only. There are some 280,000 clones in the sample; about 94% occur only once, and 0.5% to 0.7% lies in the top ten. Source: peripheral blood, taken 28 days after the second AZD1222 dose. The receptor set was obtained from an adult who received the AZD1222 COVID-19 vaccine.

The chain is built from TRBV24-1 and TRBJ1-2; no definite D call. Per the germline V gene, CDR1 is KGHDR and CDR2 is SFDVKD. The CDR3 has 12 residues. V lost 5 bases, J lost 4 bases, and 7 bases lay in between. As DNA, the CDR3 is TGTGCCACCAGTGGGAACCGCTATGGCTACACCTTC. It specifies CATSGNRYGYTF.

The chain joins TRBV24-1 to TRBJ2-1; possible D gene TRBD2, 5 bases. In germline, CDR1 is KGHDR, CDR2 SFDVKD. CDR3 length: 14 amino acids. Between the trimmed V and J ends, which lost 9 bases and 5 bases, there was a span of 16 bases. Written as DNA, the CDR3 is TGTGCCACCGGCCGAGGCCACGGGAACAATGAGCAGTTCTTC. Translating it yields CATGRGHGNNEQFF.

The chain employs TRBV20-1 and TRBJ1-2; D not certain. V was pared by 0 bases and J by 8 bases, with 7 bases between. Germline V gene lookup returns CDR1 DFQATT and CDR2 SNEGSKA (reference sequence). The CDR3 has 11 residues. CDR3 amino acids: CSARDTDGYTF. CDR3 sequence (DNA): TGCAGTGCTAGAGATACAGACGGCTACACCTTC.

The rearrangement joins TRBV7-6 to TRBJ2-2; unclear D gene. Germline CDR1 and CDR2: SGHVS and FNYEAQ. V was clipped by 2 bases and J by 0 bases, with 10 bases between them. The CDR3 length is 16 residues. The CDR3 DNA reads as TGTGCCAGCAGCTTATTTTTAGGGTCGAACACCGGGGAGCTGTTTTTT. Its translation: CASSLFLGSNTGELFF.

This clone was detected only a few times. J is TRBJ1-1 and V is TRBV7-6; D may be TRBD1 (5 bases). The CDR3 consists of 13 residues. The germline CDR1 and CDR2 sequences are SGHVS and FNYEAQ. The ends were cut back, 5 bases at V and 3 bases at J, with 10 bases in the middle. This CDR3 reads CASSLQGYTEAFF. In nucleotides, the CDR3 is TGTGCCAGCAGCCTCCAGGGCTACACTGAAGCTTTCTTT. Full variable domain (remainder filled in from reference TRBV7-6 and TRBJ1-1): GAGVSQSPRYKVTKRGQDVALRCDPISGHVSLYWYRQALGQGPEFLTYFNYEAQQDKSGLPNDRFSAERPEGSISTLTIQRTEQRDSAMYRCASSLQGYTEAFFGQGTRLTVV.